Presented here are 25 T cell receptor beta chains from one specimen sequenced in a study of memory CD4+ T cells and cytomegalovirus serostatus (dated by TCRdb to about 2019). Single viable CD3+CD4+CD8-CD45RO+ cells were sorted as memory CD4+ T cells on a FACSAria II. The library was obtained by the immunoSEQ multiplex PCR assay. Sourced from immuneACCESS, this table was stored by TCRdb with only in-frame sequences that have V and J called. A share of the clones is absent; for the studies checked, an unresolved V gene accounts for under half, and the remainder has no known explanation. The sample yields 65,000 to 95,000 clones; less than 90% were counted once. About 0.72% of the sample lies in the top ten. Sequenced: memory CD4+ T cells from blood. These receptors were taken from an adult in good health and CMV-seronegative.

The genes are TRBV29-1 and TRBJ1-1; D not resolved. The V gene's germline CDR1 is SQVTM and CDR2 ANQGSEA. The CDR3 consists of 13 residues. V lost 6 bases and J 0 bases, leaving 11 bases between the germline ends. The chain's CDR3 is CSVDGNMNTEAFF. CDR3 DNA: TGCAGCGTCGACGGGAACATGAACACTGAAGCTTTCTTT.

This chain links TRBV4-1 with TRBJ2-1; 12 bases are shared with TRBD2. The CDR3 totals 18 residues. The germline V gene encodes CDR1 MGHRA and CDR2 YSYEKL. J lost 8 bases, V lost 0 bases, and 11 bases had no gene match. CDR3 sequence (DNA): TGCGCCAGCAGCCAAGATCCGATCGGGACTAGCGGGTTGCATGAGCAGTTCTTC. As protein: CASSQDPIGTSGLHEQFF.

The chain carries TRBV19 and TRBJ2-5; a possible D gene is TRBD1 (6 bases). Germline loops: CDR1 LNHDA, CDR2 SQIVND (reference sequence). V gave up 5 bases and J gave up 1 base, with 14 bases separating them. This CDR3 is 15 amino acids long. The CDR3 region is CASSSSGTLQETQYF. The CDR3 bases are TGTGCCAGTAGTTCTTCCGGGACACTCCAAGAGACCCAGTACTTC.

The chain's CDR3 is CAISSGTRATNEKLFF. CDR3 sequence (DNA): TGTGCCATCAGTTCCGGGACGAGAGCAACTAATGAAAAACTGTTTTTT. This chain connects TRBV10-3 to TRBJ1-4; D perhaps matches TRBD1 (5 bases). This CDR3 spans 16 amino acids. Trimming left V 5 bases short and J 0 bases short, with 13 bases between. Germline loops: CDR1 ENHRY, CDR2 SYGVKD.

This chain links TRBV6-1 with TRBJ2-4, with a weak D call TRBD2 (5 bases). The germline V and J ends were trimmed by 1 base and 0 bases, with 19 bases remaining between them. The CDR3 covers 19 residues. The germline gives CDR1 MNHNS, CDR2 SASEGT. For the CDR3, the DNA is TGTGCCAGCAGTGAAGGGGCCACTAGAGTTCTTTTAGCCAAAAACATTCAGTACTTC. Translated: CASSEGATRVLLAKNIQYF.

The chain couples TRBV29-1 to TRBJ1-2; D gene unclear. V gave up 7 bases and J gave up 6 bases, with 12 bases separating them. The V gene's germline CDR1 is SQVTM and CDR2 ANQGSEA. The CDR3 contains 11 residues. CDR3 DNA sequence: TGCAGCGGGAGGACCGGGGATGGCTACACCTTC. Its translation is CSGRTGDGYTF.

This chain connects TRBV29-1 to TRBJ1-1, with no clear D. The CDR3 has 14 residues. The germline gives CDR1 SQVTM, CDR2 ANQGSEA. Deletions cut 2 bases from V and 4 bases from J, with 14 bases between. Here the CDR3 DNA reads TGCAGCGTTGAAAGTGGGCAGGTGGGCACTGAAGCTTTCTTT. Translation gives CSVESGQVGTEAFF. Filled out from reference TRBV29-1 and TRBJ1-1, the complete variable domain reads SAVISQKPSRDICQRGTSLTIQCQVDSQVTMMFWYRQQPGQSLTLIATANQGSEATYESGFVIDKFPISRPNLTFSTLTVSNMSPEDSSIYLCSVESGQVGTEAFFGQGTRLTVV.

The rearrangement links TRBV7-8 to TRBJ1-5, with D possibly matching TRBD1 (5 bases). The CDR3 is 17 amino acids. Trimming stripped 8 bases from V and 1 base from J, with 21 bases between. Germline CDR1 and CDR2: SGHVS and FQNEAQ. In DNA, the CDR3 is TGTGCCAGCTCCTCCGGGACGGGAGGTTGGAGCAATCAGCCCCAGCATTTT. Amino acid sequence: CASSSGTGGWSNQPQHF.

This rearrangement joins TRBV6-6 to TRBJ1-5; D gene unclear. Germline V gives CDR1 MNHNY, CDR2 SVGAGI (reference sequence). The CDR3 contains 15 residues. Trimming removed 0 bases at V and 5 bases at J, with 11 bases between. In nucleotides, the CDR3 is TGTGCCAGCAGTTACTCGATAGGGTCTCATCAGCCCCAGCATTTT. Its translation: CASSYSIGSHQPQHF.

The chain combines TRBV2 with TRBJ1-1; D might be TRBD1 (5 bases). Trimming cost V 5 bases and J 4 bases, with 11 bases left between them. The germline V gene has CDR1 SNHLY and CDR2 FYNNEI. CDR3 length: 13 amino acids. CDR3 amino acids: CASSLQVGTEAFF. DNA of the CDR3: TGTGCCAGCAGTCTACAGGTGGGCACTGAAGCTTTCTTT.

The chain combines TRBV4-2 with TRBJ1-2, with TRBD1 identical over 11 bases. The ends lost 3 bases at V and 2 bases at J; junction bases unmatched: 5. The CDR3 totals 16 residues. Germline V CDR1 and CDR2: LGHNA, YNFKEQ. CDR3 amino acids: CASSHGTGGVNYGYTF. The CDR3, as DNA: TGTGCCAGCAGCCACGGGACAGGGGGTGTCAACTATGGCTACACCTTC.

This clone has only one observation. The CDR3 region has the DNA TGTGCCAGCAGTTTCGGTTTCGGGAACACTGAAGCTTTCTTT. Its translation is CASSFGFGNTEAFF. The V gene is TRBV27, the J gene TRBJ1-1; no clear D gene. The CDR3 contains 14 residues. Germline-derived CDR1 and CDR2 are MNHEY and SMNVEV (reference sequence). Trimming stripped 3 bases from V and 1 base from J, with 9 bases between.

V usage is TRBV6-5 and J usage is TRBJ1-5; D is ambiguous. The CDR3 totals 15 residues. Deletions cut 5 bases from V and 6 bases from J, with 17 bases between. The germline gives CDR1 MNHEY, CDR2 SVGAGI. CDR3 nucleotides: TGTGCCAGCAGTCCCAGGAGAACACTAGTTCAGCCCCAGCATTTT. Its protein is CASSPRRTLVQPQHF.

This chain links TRBV11-2 with TRBJ1-1, with a tentative D call TRBD1 (6 bases). CDR1 and CDR2 from the germline V gene are SGHAT and FQNNGV. V dropped 1 base and J dropped 2 bases, with 11 bases sitting between them. The length of the CDR3 is 15 residues. CDR3 nucleotide sequence: TGTGCCAGCAGCTTAGTCGGGGGCGATAACACTGAAGCTTTCTTT. As protein: CASSLVGGDNTEAFF.

This chain joins TRBV4-2 and TRBJ1-5, with D unclear. The CDR3 extends over 17 amino acids. Trimming removed 0 bases at V and 0 bases at J, with 12 bases between. CDR1 LGHNA and CDR2 YNFKEQ come from the germline V gene. CDR3 amino acids: CASSQEGHPYSNQPQHF. CDR3 coding DNA: TGTGCCAGCAGCCAAGAAGGGCACCCCTATAGCAATCAGCCCCAGCATTTT.

V is TRBV4-3 and J is TRBJ2-7; TRBD1 matches at 7 bases. Germline assignment: CDR1 LGHNA and CDR2 YSLEER. With V trimmed by 3 bases and J by 3 bases, 2 bases remained unmatched. This CDR3 spans 13 amino acids. CDR3 loop: CASSHGDSYEQYF. CDR3 coding DNA: TGCGCCAGCAGCCACGGGGACAGCTACGAGCAGTACTTC.

The chain is built from TRBV5-4 and TRBJ2-2, with 16 bases that match TRBD2. J gave up 4 bases and V 4 bases, and 10 bases lay outside the gene matches. Germline loops: CDR1 SGHNT, CDR2 YYREEE (reference sequence). The CDR3 is made up of 19 amino acids. CDR3 coding DNA: TGTGCCAGCAGCCGTGGGACTAGCGGGGGGGTAATGAGCACCGGGGAGCTGTTTTTT. Translated: CASSRGTSGGVMSTGELFF.

The genes are TRBV28 and TRBJ1-2; 7 nucleotides line up with TRBD1. V gave up 1 base and J gave up 2 bases; unmatched junction bases: 1. The CDR3 is 14 residues long. Germline V CDR1 and CDR2: MDHEN, SYDVKM. CDR3 sequence: CASSLSGQNYGYTF. Written as DNA, the CDR3 is TGTGCCAGCAGTTTATCGGGACAGAACTATGGCTACACCTTC.

The CDR3 loop reads CASSSQGRVAYEQYF. The CDR3, as DNA: TGTGCCAGCAGTTCTCAAGGGAGAGTAGCCTACGAGCAGTACTTC. The chain uses TRBV6-6 and TRBJ2-7; tentative D call: TRBD2 (5 bases). CDR1 is MNHNY and CDR2 is SVGAGI in the germline V gene (reference sequence). The CDR3 is 15 amino acids. Trimming removed 4 bases at V and 2 bases at J, with 15 bases between.

This clone was seen only a few times. The chain recombines TRBV18 with TRBJ1-1; D is uncertain. Trimming pared 1 base from V and 3 bases from J, leaving 9 bases between. Germline V gene data show CDR1 as KGHSH and CDR2 as LQKENI. CDR3 length: 14 residues. CDR3 loop: CASSPRAVDTEAFF. CDR3 coding DNA: TGTGCCAGCTCACCACGGGCGGTTGACACTGAAGCTTTCTTT. The full variable domain, its missing parts supplied by reference TRBV18 and TRBJ1-1, is NAGVMQNPRHLVRRRGQEARLRCSPMKGHSHVYWYRQLPEEGLKFMVYLQKENIIDESGMPKERFSAEFPKEGPSILRIQQVVRGDSAAYFCASSPRAVDTEAFFGQGTRLTVV.

This chain links TRBV5-8 with TRBJ1-2, with 8 bases aligning to TRBD1. Trimming took 5 bases from V and 7 from J; bases not matched to a gene: 7. The germline V gene has CDR1 SGHTS and CDR2 YDEGEE. CDR3 length: 13 residues. The chain's CDR3 is CASRARGLSGYTF. Here the CDR3 DNA reads TGTGCCAGCAGAGCCAGGGGGCTAAGTGGCTACACCTTC. Based on the CDR3 plus reference TRBV5-8 and TRBJ1-2, the full variable domain is EAGVTQSPTHLIKTRGQQATLRCSPISGHTSVYWYQQALGLGLQFLLWYDEGEERNRGNFPPRFSGRQFPNYSSELNVNALELEDSALYLCASRARGLSGYTFGSGTRLTVV.

This chain connects TRBV2 to TRBJ1-4, with D perhaps matching TRBD1 (5 bases). The V end lost 10 bases, the J end lost 5 bases, and 17 bases lay between the germline ends. The CDR3 totals 14 residues. From germline, CDR1 is SNHLY and CDR2 FYNNEI. DNA for the CDR3: TGTGCCACTGCCCGCGACAGAGGAAATGAAAAACTGTTTTTT. Amino acid sequence: CATARDRGNEKLFF.

This chain links TRBV18 with TRBJ1-5; D is ambiguous. Trimming took off 4 bases at V and 6 bases at J, with 13 bases between the two ends. The CDR3 has 14 residues. Germline V lookup: CDR1 KGHSH, CDR2 LQKENI. The CDR3 protein is CASSLARARQPQHF. DNA of the CDR3: TGTGCCAGCTCACTTGCAAGGGCACGTCAGCCCCAGCATTTT.

The J gene is TRBJ1-1, the V gene TRBV6-1; D not resolved. Germline CDR1 reads MNHNS; CDR2 reads SASEGT. The CDR3 loop spans 13 amino acids. Between the trimmed V and J ends, which lost 5 bases and 1 base, there was a span of 8 bases. The DNA of the CDR3 is TGTGCCAGCAGTTCCGAGTGGAACACTGAAGCTTTCTTT. As protein: CASSSEWNTEAFF.

The genes are TRBV11-3 and TRBJ2-7, with D tentatively TRBD1 or TRBD2 (5 bases each). Germline-derived CDR1 and CDR2 are SGHNT and YENEEA. This CDR3 has 11 amino acids. Trimming took off 5 bases at V and 7 bases at J, with 9 bases between the two ends. This chain's CDR3 is CASSRGEEQYF. DNA for the CDR3: TGTGCCAGCAGCCGGGGCGAAGAGCAGTACTTC.